A selection of T cell receptor beta chains follows, all from one sample in a study of blood T cell repertoires in COVID-19. The protocol was immunoSEQ multiplex PCR, while the TCRdb copy is restricted to in-frame clones and leaves out a portion. The sample includes roughly 270,000 clones, about 85% of them seen just once. Sequenced: PBMCs or T cells enriched from blood (not recorded which). All receptors come from a woman aged 50 to 65 who had recovered from COVID-19. Both conserved end residues are part of each CDR3. The D gene is left open where the match is weak. Only some rows state a clone size, as once, few, many or a class for expanded clones.

d_call,j_call,v_call,clone_size,cdr3_nt,cdr3_aa
TRBD1,TRBJ2-5,TRBV18,once,TGTGCCAGCTCACCACGACAGGGGAGGGAGACCCAGTACTTC,CASSPRQGRETQYF
.,TRBJ2-1,TRBV6-5,many,TGTGCCAGCAGTCTCCTAACAGGGTCCTACAATGAGCAGTTCTTC,CASSLLTGSYNEQFF
TRBD1,TRBJ1-6,TRBV6-4,few,TGTGCCAGCAGTGCCCTGGGACAGGGAGGGAATTCACCCCTCCACTTT,CASSALGQGGNSPLHF
TRBD1,TRBJ2-7,TRBV28,.,TGTGCCAGCAGTTTTAGAGGGGGCAAGTACGAGCAGTACTTC,CASSFRGGKYEQYF
TRBD1,TRBJ1-2,TRBV28,.,TGTGCCAGCAGTCCGACAGGGGAAAGCTATGGCTACACCTTC,CASSPTGESYGYTF
TRBD1,TRBJ2-7,TRBV20-1,.,TGCAGTGCTAGTTTTGAGGGACAGGGGACCAAGTACTTC,CSASFEGQGTKYF
.,TRBJ1-3,TRBV18,.,TGTGCCAGCTCACCACGGGGCCGTGGAAACACCATATATTTT,CASSPRGRGNTIYF
.,TRBJ2-2,TRBV30,.,TGTGCCTGGAGTGTACTGAACACCGGGGAGCTGTTTTTT,CAWSVLNTGELFF
TRBD1,TRBJ2-1,TRBV5-1,.,TGCGCCAGCAGCTCTTTAAGACAGGGGGGCCGCAATGAGCAGTTCTTC,CASSSLRQGGRNEQFF
.,TRBJ1-5,TRBV18,.,TGTGCCAGCTCACCACGTGCGGGGGCTGGGAATCAGCCCCAGCATTTT,CASSPRAGAGNQPQHF
.,TRBJ1-1,TRBV30,.,TGTGCCTGGAGTAGGGGGGGGAACACTGAAGCTTTCTTT,CAWSRGGNTEAFF
TRBD1,TRBJ2-2,TRBV7-8,.,TGTGCCAGCAGCTCCGGGACAGGGGAGGTCGGCGGGGAGCTGTTTTTT,CASSSGTGEVGGELFF
TRBD2,TRBJ2-5,TRBV4-1,.,TGCGCCAGCAGCCAAGAATGGTCTAGCGGGGGGGAGACCCAGTACTTC,CASSQEWSSGGETQYF
.,TRBJ1-4,TRBV6-1,.,TGTGCCAGCAGTGTACAGGGAAAGAGTACTAATGAAAAACTGTTTTTT,CASSVQGKSTNEKLFF
.,TRBJ2-7,TRBV9,once,TGTGCCAGCAGTCCCGGGGAGGTTTACGAGCAGTACTTC,CASSPGEVYEQYF
TRBD1,TRBJ1-2,TRBV2,.,TGTGCCAGCAGTGAGGACAGGGCGACTGGCTACACCTTC,CASSEDRATGYTF
TRBD1,TRBJ1-1,TRBV5-1,.,TGCGCCAGCAGTTTGGAGGGGGCGGTCACTGAAGCTTTCTTT,CASSLEGAVTEAFF
TRBD1,TRBJ1-4,TRBV25-1,.,TGTGCCAGCAGTCAGACAGGGGTCGGTGAAAAACTGTTTTTT,CASSQTGVGEKLFF
.,TRBJ2-7,TRBV18,.,TGTGCCAGCTCACCCCCGCAGGCAACAGGCGAGCAGTACTTC,CASSPPQATGEQYF
.,TRBJ1-2,TRBV13,.,TGTGCCAGCAGCTTAGGTGGGGGCACGGGGTATGGCTACACCTTC,CASSLGGGTGYGYTF
TRBD2,TRBJ2-5,TRBV24-1,.,TGTGCCACCAGTGATTTGAAGGGAGGGCTAGAGACCCAGTACTTC,CATSDLKGGLETQYF
.,TRBJ1-3,TRBV7-8,.,TGTGCCAGCAGCTTAAGCTACAGGAGCTCTGGAAACACCATATATTTT,CASSLSYRSSGNTIYF
.,TRBJ2-1,TRBV19,.,TGTGCCAGTAGTTTTAGCCCCTACAATGAGCAGTTCTTC,CASSFSPYNEQFF
TRBD2,TRBJ2-1,TRBV15,.,TGTGCCACCAGCAGCGACTCAGGACTAGCGGGAGGGGGGGTGTTATACAATGAGCAGTTCTTC,CATSSDSGLAGGGVLYNEQFF
TRBD1,TRBJ1-5,TRBV6-2/TRBV6-3,.,TGTGCCAGCAGTTATTCAGGGGGTATTCAGCCCCAGCATTTT,CASSYSGGIQPQHF
TRBD1,TRBJ1-6,TRBV2,.,TGTGCCAGCAGGGAAGGGACAGGCGGGCACTCACCCCTCCACTTT,CASREGTGGHSPLHF
.,TRBJ1-6,TRBV7-2,.,TGTGCCAGCAGCTTAGTAGCATTGGTCGAATCACCCCTCCACTTT,CASSLVALVESPLHF
.,TRBJ2-5,TRBV7-9,.,TGTGCCAGCAGCTTAGCTCATCGGCGAAGAGGTCAAGAGACCCAGTACTTC,CASSLAHRRRGQETQYF
.,TRBJ1-2,TRBV30,.,TGTGCCTGGAGTCGGGGTGGGGGCACAGGCGGCTACACCTTC,CAWSRGGGTGGYTF
TRBD1,TRBJ1-1,TRBV28,.,TGTGCCACAAACAGGGGCTTGGGGGCTTTCTTT,CATNRGLGAFF
.,TRBJ2-3,TRBV2,.,TGTGCCAGCAGGACAGGACACGATGGTACGCAGTATTTT,CASRTGHDGTQYF
TRBD1,TRBJ2-5,TRBV6-5,.,TGTGCCAGCAGGCAACAGGGGATAGAGACCCAGTACTTC,CASRQQGIETQYF
.,TRBJ1-5,TRBV15,once,TGTGCCACCAGCAGAGATTATGGGGCCGCGGGCAATCAGCCCCAGCATTTT,CATSRDYGAAGNQPQHF
TRBD1,TRBJ1-6,TRBV28,.,TGTGCCAGCAGATTCAGGGGGCTGAATTCACCCCTCCACTTT,CASRFRGLNSPLHF
TRBD2,TRBJ2-7,TRBV2,once,TGTGCCAGCAGGTACGGAGTAGCGGGAGCGGGGAGTGGTGCGCAGTACTTC,CASRYGVAGAGSGAQYF
.,TRBJ1-3,TRBV5-1,once,TGCGCCAGCAGCGCCCTACAGGAAAAAGCCTCTGGAAACACCATATATTTT,CASSALQEKASGNTIYF
TRBD1,TRBJ2-7,TRBV18,.,TGTGCCAGCTCACCAGTCACCCGGGACAGGGGCTACGAGCAGTACTTC,CASSPVTRDRGYEQYF
.,TRBJ2-7,TRBV19,.,TGTGCCAGTAGTATAAGATTCGGGGACTACGAGCAGTACTTC,CASSIRFGDYEQYF
.,TRBJ1-5,TRBV18,.,TGTGCCAGCTCACCCCCGCAGGGCCCGAGCAATCAGCCCCAGCATTTT,CASSPPQGPSNQPQHF
.,TRBJ2-5,TRBV12-5,.,TGTGCTAGTGGTTTGTTTCCAGGAGGGGAGACCCAGTACTTC,CASGLFPGGETQYF
.,TRBJ2-3,TRBV3-1/TRBV3-2,.,TGTGCCAGCAGCCAATGGACACAGTCGACAGATACGCAGTATTTT,CASSQWTQSTDTQYF